This T cell receptor beta chain was documented in a study of CXCR4 blockade with PD-1 therapy in pancreatic cancer (dated by TCRdb to the late 2010s). About the study as a whole: Multiplex immunohistochemistry and TCRbeta immunosequencing of resected pancreatic ductal adenocarcinoma were combined in the study with ex vivo slice culture in which PD-1 and CXCR4 blockade were tested. To assess intratumoral heterogeneity, two geographically distinct regions from each of over 5 tumors were TCR-sequenced.

For this chain, trimming is 0 bases at the V end and 4 bases at the J end, and the number of junction bases without a gene match is 3. Inclusive of the bounding cysteine and phenylalanine, the CDR3 is 15 residues long. Just CDR3 DNA is preserved here, 45 bases in frame from base 1. Sequences LNHDA (CDR1) and SQIVND (CDR2) are obtained from the germline V gene (reference sequence). A note on this clone: There is no known antigen for this receptor. Nothing much larger sits one base from this clone, and base qualities are not available.

TCRbeta CDR3 regions were immunosequenced from extracted DNA using the immunoSEQ Assay at Adaptive Biotechnologies. As for how the authors treated the data: To measure the absolute abundance of each unique TCRbeta CDR3, the sequences were collapsed and filtered. Clonality was calculated as 1 minus Pielou's evenness, with only productive in-frame rearrangements included in the computation. Regional overlap was measured by following the top 100 nucleotide rearrangements across paired samples, and the Morisita index was used to compare paired samples with unrelated samples. The immunoSEQ Rearrangement Details tool was used to assess whether nucleotide rearrangements converged onto identical amino acid sequences. In its TCRdb copy, this immuneACCESS table keeps in-frame sequences only and misses some clones. Where compared with another copy, unresolved V genes explain less than half of these, and the others have no known cause. For V, J and clone size, that table is used; D and trimming come from the DNA. The sample table records 600 to 850 clones; under 45% of these occur just once. The ten largest clones add up to roughly 21% of the sample.

The archived tumor blocks came from patients who had not received neoadjuvant therapy before resection. In the preserved-tissue arm of the study, about 28 surgical resection samples from roughly 24 previously untreated pancreatic ductal adenocarcinoma patients were used. For the resection arm, ten 5-micron curls of FFPE tumor adjacent to the multiplex immunohistochemistry slide were used for DNA extraction. The investigation overall reported the following: Tumors showed clonal expansion, with mean productive clonality 0.14 versus 0.05 in healthy blood, but clonality did not correlate with survival. Because only TCRbeta chains were sequenced, true antigen-specificity overlap among convergent dominant clones remained unconfirmed while awaiting paired alpha-beta single-cell sequencing. The frequency of each amino acid clone correlated strongly with the number of distinct nucleotide rearrangements encoding that clone, suggesting convergent selection driven by common tumor antigens.

The source is a human donor with pancreatic ductal adenocarcinoma. Here the chain combines TRBV19 and TRBJ2-1; 7 bases in the middle match TRBD2. Sequences were obtained from tumor tissue. The CDR3 has the sequence CASSIELAAYNEQFF. The base sequence is TGTGCCAGTAGTATAGAGCTAGCGGCTTACAATGAGCAGTTCTTC. Reference TRBV19 and TRBJ2-1 genes cover what lies past the CDR3, so the full variable domain is DGGITQSPKYLFRKEGQNVTLSCEQNLNHDAMYWYRQDPGQGLRLIYYSQIVNDFQKGDIAEGYSVSREKKESFPLTVTSAQKNPTAFYLCASSIELAAYNEQFFGPGTRLTVL.